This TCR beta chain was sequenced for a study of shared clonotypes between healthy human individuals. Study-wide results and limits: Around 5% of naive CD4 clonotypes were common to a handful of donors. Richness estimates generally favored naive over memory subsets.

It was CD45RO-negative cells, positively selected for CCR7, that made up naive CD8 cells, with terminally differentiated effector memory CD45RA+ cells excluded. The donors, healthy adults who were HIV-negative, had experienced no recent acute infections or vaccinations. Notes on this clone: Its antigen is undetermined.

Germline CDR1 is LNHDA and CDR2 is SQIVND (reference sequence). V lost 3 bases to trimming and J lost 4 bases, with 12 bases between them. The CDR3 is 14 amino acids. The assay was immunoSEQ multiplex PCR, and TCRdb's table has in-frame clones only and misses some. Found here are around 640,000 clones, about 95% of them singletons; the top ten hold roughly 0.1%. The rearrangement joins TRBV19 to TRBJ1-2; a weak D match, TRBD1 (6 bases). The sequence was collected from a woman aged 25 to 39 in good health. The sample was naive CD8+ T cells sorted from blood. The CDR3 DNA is TGTGCCAGTAGTATTGGGAAGGGGGGCTATGGCTACACCTTC. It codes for CASSIGKGGYGYTF. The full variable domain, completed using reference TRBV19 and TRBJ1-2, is DGGITQSPKYLFRKEGQNVTLSCEQNLNHDAMYWYRQDPGQGLRLIYYSQIVNDFQKGDIAEGYSVSREKKESFPLTVTSAQKNPTAFYLCASSIGKGGYGYTFGSGTRLTVV.